The 32 T cell receptor beta chains given below trace back to one sample, sequenced in a study of blood T cells in healthy people across ages. The authors ran a second PCR of about 6 to 11 cycles using a sample-barcoded 5' primer and a J-beta primer mix. One entry per CDR3 protein, called by TCRdb with MiXCR from the 5' RACE reads. The sample lists some 1.4 million distinct CDR3 sequences, 42% occurring once. Input material: blood. The receptor set was obtained from a woman between 18 and 30 years old in good health.

This clonotype was detected a few times. The J gene is TRBJ2-3, the V gene TRBV27, with 11 bases matching TRBD2. With 8 bases clipped from V and 5 bases from J, the junction kept 15 bases outside the gene matches. Germline loops: CDR1 MNHEY, CDR2 SMNVEV (reference sequence). The CDR3 runs 17 residues. The DNA of the CDR3 is TGTGCCAGCGTGGGGATATTAGCGGGAGGGCCCGGAGATACGCAGTATTTT. Protein sequence: CASVGILAGGPGDTQYF.

The chain has TRBV12-3 or TRBV12-4 and TRBJ1-5, with a tentative D call TRBD1 (5 bases). V lost 5 bases to trimming and J lost 7 bases, with 12 bases between them. This CDR3 has 13 residues. CDR3 coding DNA: TGTGCCAGCAGTCCGCCCCCAGGGCAGCCCCAGCATTTT. It translates to CASSPPPGQPQHF.

The genes are TRBV29-1 and TRBJ2-3, with 7 bases aligning to TRBD1. The CDR3 spans 16 residues. Germline CDR1 and CDR2: SQVTM and ANQGSEA. V dropped 1 base and J dropped 6; count of bases not matched to a gene: 13. The CDR3 region is CSVEAPEDRKMDTQYF. For the CDR3, the DNA is TGCAGCGTTGAAGCCCCCGAGGACAGGAAGATGGATACGCAGTATTTT.

The genes are TRBV28 and TRBJ2-3; D tentatively fits TRBD1 or TRBD2 (6 bases each). This CDR3 spans 15 amino acids. CDR1 MDHEN and CDR2 SYDVKM come from the germline V gene. V lost 2 bases, J lost 6 bases, and 15 bases lay in between. For the CDR3, the DNA is TGTGCCAGCAGTTTAAGTCCCCCGGGGGCGGATACGCAGTATTTT. It specifies CASSLSPPGADTQYF. Based on the CDR3 plus reference TRBV28 and TRBJ2-3, the full variable domain is DVKVTQSSRYLVKRTGEKVFLECVQDMDHENMFWYRQDPGLGLRLIYFSYDVKMKEKGDIPEGYSVSREKKERFSLILESASTNQTSMYLCASSLSPPGADTQYFGPGTRLTVL.

V and J are TRBV5-1 and TRBJ1-5; the match to TRBD1 covers 7 bases. Germline V lookup: CDR1 SGHRS, CDR2 YFSETQ. V trimming: 3 bases; J trimming: 5 bases; junction bases outside the gene matches: 5. The CDR3 loop spans 14 amino acids. This CDR3 is CASSSSGGDQPQHF. CDR3 bases: TGCGCCAGCAGCTCCTCAGGGGGAGATCAGCCCCAGCATTTT.

This chain uses TRBV30 with TRBJ2-3; no clear D. Germline values: CDR1 GTSNPN, CDR2 SVGIG (reference sequence). V was cut by 8 bases and J by 4 bases, with 10 bases left in between. CDR3 length: 11 residues. Written as DNA, the CDR3 is TGTGCCGGCGTAGCTCCAGATACGCAGTATTTT. Protein sequence: CAGVAPDTQYF.

The chain is built from TRBV6-5 and TRBJ1-1; 8 bases are shared with TRBD1. There are 15 residues in the CDR3. V lost 6 bases and J lost 0; bases outside the gene matches: 6. In germline, CDR1 is MNHEY, CDR2 SVGAGI. DNA for the CDR3: TGTGCCAGCAGACCCCGACAGGGGTTGAACACTGAAGCTTTCTTT. It is translated as CASRPRQGLNTEAFF.

The chain links TRBV2 to TRBJ2-3, with D tentatively TRBD1 (5 bases). The CDR3 has 13 amino acids. V lost 4 bases to trimming and J lost 6 bases, with 11 bases between them. Looked up from germline, CDR1 is SNHLY and CDR2 is FYNNEI. CDR3 in amino acids: CASSVGASDTQYF. The CDR3 nucleotides read TGTGCCAGCAGTGTTGGGGCTTCCGATACGCAGTATTTT.

V usage is TRBV28 and J usage is TRBJ2-1, with D maybe TRBD2 (7 bases). This CDR3 has 11 residues. CDR1 and CDR2 (germline): MDHEN, SYDVKM. The ends were cut back, 10 bases at V and 10 bases at J, with 14 bases in the middle. The CDR3, as DNA: TGTGCCATCGAAGGGGGGGCGGAGCAGTTCTTC. Its translation: CAIEGGAEQFF.

The chain joins TRBV10-3 to TRBJ2-5, with 13 positions matching TRBD2. The J call may be wrong; the DNA end is better matched by TRBJ2-7. CDR1 and CDR2 from the germline V gene are ENHRY and SYGVKD. This CDR3 region has 16 residues. DNA for the CDR3: TGTGCCATCAGTTGGACTAGCGGGGGACTAAACCACGAGCAGTACTTC. Protein sequence: CAISWTSGGLNHEQYF.

The J gene is TRBJ2-3, the V gene TRBV12-3 or TRBV12-4; TRBD2 matches 8 bases. V was pared by 0 bases and J by 5 bases, with 4 bases of the junction left unmatched. This CDR3 comprises 15 residues. Here the CDR3 reads CASSLAAGVLDTQYF. CDR3 sequence (DNA): TGTGCCAGCAGTTTAGCAGCGGGGGTACTAGATACGCAGTATTTT.

The chain employs TRBV7-2 and TRBJ1-1, with D possibly TRBD1 on 6 matching bases. Germline V gene data show CDR1 as SGHTA and CDR2 as FQGNSA. V was trimmed by 10 bases and J by 2 bases, leaving 14 bases between them. The CDR3 covers 13 residues. CDR3 sequence: CATRGQPNTEAFF. CDR3 DNA sequence: TGTGCCACGCGGGGGCAGCCCAACACTGAAGCTTTCTTT. Looking up the rest from reference TRBV7-2 and TRBJ1-1 gives the full variable domain: GAGVSQSPSNKVTEKGKDVELRCDPISGHTALYWYRQSLGQGLEFLIYFQGNSAPDKSGLPSDRFSAERTGGSVSTLTIQRTQQEDSAVYLCATRGQPNTEAFFGQGTRLTVV.

This clonotype was observed a handful of times. The chain combines TRBV7-9 with TRBJ2-7, with D tentatively TRBD1 or TRBD2 (5 bases each). Deletions cut 5 bases from V and 2 bases from J, with 13 bases between. The CDR3 totals 14 residues. The germline V gene encodes CDR1 SEHNR and CDR2 FQNEAQ (reference sequence). This CDR3 reads CASSPGRGAYEQYF. The CDR3 DNA reads as TGTGCCAGCAGCCCCGGTAGAGGGGCCTACGAGCAGTACTTC.

This chain uses TRBV7-3 with TRBJ2-5; TRBD2 aligns across 11 bases. The CDR3 contains 15 residues. J gave up 4 bases and V 5 bases, and 6 bases lay outside the gene matches. Germline V gene data show CDR1 as SGHTA and CDR2 as FQGTGA. The CDR3 DNA reads as TGTGCCAGCAGCGTTAGCGGGGGGGACCGAGAGACCCAGTACTTC. It is translated as CASSVSGGDRETQYF.

This chain uses TRBV6-1 with TRBJ1-2; D gene unclear. V was trimmed by 5 bases and J by 4 bases, leaving 8 bases between them. Germline CDR1 MNHNS, CDR2 SASEGT. This CDR3 has 12 amino acids. The CDR3 is CASSRAAYGYTF. The CDR3 DNA reads as TGTGCCAGCAGTCGAGCAGCCTATGGCTACACCTTC.

This clonotype was observed a few times. V and J are TRBV7-9 and TRBJ1-6, with no clear D. V was clipped by 0 bases and J by 9 bases, with 6 bases between them. Per germline, CDR1 SEHNR and CDR2 FQNEAQ (reference sequence). This CDR3 contains 13 residues. CDR3 sequence (DNA): TGTGCCAGCAGCTTAGCCGGAGGTTCACCCCTCCACTTT. It yields the protein CASSLAGGSPLHF.

This clonotype was picked up a small number of times. CDR3 sequence: CASSFQQGINYGYTF. Written as DNA, the CDR3 is TGTGCCAGCAGCTTCCAACAGGGCATTAACTATGGCTACACCTTC. This chain connects TRBV7-2 to TRBJ1-2; D possibly corresponds to TRBD1 (6 bases). This CDR3 is 15 amino acids long. Trimming shortened V by 3 bases and J by 1 base, and 12 bases separated the two germline ends. Per germline, CDR1 SGHTA and CDR2 FQGNSA.

V is TRBV7-2 and J is TRBJ2-1; D is undetermined. The tail of the sequence fits TRBJ2-7 better, so the J call may be wrong. Per the germline V gene, CDR1 is SGHTA and CDR2 is FQGNSA. The CDR3 is made up of 13 amino acids. DNA of the CDR3: TGTGCCAGTAGGAAGAGCTCCTACAATGAGCAGTACTTC. This translates into CASRKSSYNEQYF.

The chain uses TRBV6-2 or TRBV6-3 and TRBJ2-4; 8 bases line up with TRBD1. Germline CDR1 and CDR2: MNHEY and SVGEGT. The CDR3 sequence is 15 residues long. The ends lost 6 bases at V and 13 bases at J; junction bases unmatched: 17. The CDR3 sequence is CASRDFAGTGREQYF. In DNA form, the CDR3 reads TGTGCCAGCAGGGACTTTGCTGGGACAGGTCGGGAGCAGTACTTC.

CDR3 DNA sequence: TGTGCCAGCTCACCGCTAATAGCGGGAGGAACAGATACGCAGTATTTT. Translation gives CASSPLIAGGTDTQYF. The chain uses TRBV18 and TRBJ2-3; 10 bases are shared with TRBD2. V lost 3 bases and J lost 3; bases outside the gene matches: 6. Germline-derived CDR1 and CDR2 are KGHSH and LQKENI. The CDR3 spans 16 residues.

This clonotype was seen a few times. The chain joins TRBV20-1 to TRBJ2-5; D is uncertain. This CDR3 has 16 residues. Per germline, CDR1 DFQATT and CDR2 SNEGSKA (reference sequence). V was cut by 3 bases and J by 5 bases, with 22 bases left in between. CDR3 protein: CSASGLGTILEETQYF. As DNA, the CDR3 is TGCAGTGCTAGCGGCCTAGGAACTATTTTAGAGGAGACCCAGTACTTC.

The chain recombines TRBV11-2 with TRBJ1-2; no clear D. The germline V gene has CDR1 SGHAT and CDR2 FQNNGV. This CDR3 region has 17 residues. The V end lost 0 bases, the J end lost 3 bases, and 17 bases lay between the germline ends. The CDR3 nucleotides are TGTGCCAGCAGCTTAGATTCTTGGCGAGTGTCAGACTATGGCTACACCTTC. It codes for CASSLDSWRVSDYGYTF.

The chain uses TRBV30 and TRBJ2-4; weak D call: TRBD1 (7 bases). CDR1 and CDR2 (germline): GTSNPN, SVGIG (reference sequence). This CDR3 is 14 amino acids long. Trimming cost V 0 bases and J 8 bases, with 14 bases left between them. The CDR3 sequence: CAWSVGRGEDIQYF. In nucleotides, the CDR3 is TGTGCCTGGAGTGTCGGCAGGGGGGAGGACATTCAGTACTTC.

This clonotype came up once. The rearrangement joins TRBV6-1 to TRBJ2-7, with D possibly TRBD1 on 6 matching bases. CDR1 MNHNS and CDR2 SASEGT come from the germline V gene. This CDR3 has 16 residues. V shed 4 bases and J shed 0 bases, with 16 bases lying between them. The DNA of the CDR3 is TGTGCCAGCAGTGCCCGCGGACAGTTGAGCTCCTACGAGCAGTACTTC. It yields the protein CASSARGQLSSYEQYF.

The chain uses TRBV20-1 and TRBJ1-1, with TRBD1 matching 8 bases. The germline gives CDR1 DFQATT, CDR2 SNEGSKA (reference sequence). Trimming cost V 0 bases and J 4 bases; bases outside gene matches: 10. The CDR3 extends over 16 amino acids. The CDR3 loop reads CSARDPGSQGGTEAFF. The CDR3, as DNA: TGCAGTGCTAGAGATCCCGGATCACAGGGGGGCACTGAAGCTTTCTTT.

This chain uses TRBV20-1 with TRBJ2-4; 7 bases fit TRBD2. The DNA end favors TRBJ2-7, so the J call may be wrong. This CDR3 is 12 amino acids long. The V gene's germline CDR1 is DFQATT and CDR2 SNEGSKA (reference sequence). In DNA form, the CDR3 reads TGCAGTGCCACGGGGAGGGCCGACGAGCAGTACTTC. It is translated as CSATGRADEQYF.

In this sample, this clonotype turned up a few times. The V call is TRBV7-2, the J call TRBJ1-1; TRBD1 matches at 8 bases. This CDR3 is built from 14 residues. Per the germline V gene, CDR1 is SGHTA and CDR2 is FQGNSA. V gave up 1 base and J gave up 11 bases; unmatched junction bases: 9. The CDR3 reads CASSLGGQGANAFF. CDR3 coding DNA: TGTGCCAGCAGCTTAGGGGGGCAGGGGGCTAACGCTTTCTTT.

The chain is built from TRBV7-2 and TRBJ1-2; 8 positions match TRBD1. J lost 8 bases, V lost 1 base, and 9 bases had no gene match. The CDR3 length is 15 residues. The germline CDR1 and CDR2 sequences are SGHTA and FQGNSA. In DNA, the CDR3 is TGTGCCAGCAGCTTAGACCCCGGACAGGGCAACGGCTACACCTTC. Translating gives CASSLDPGQGNGYTF.

This clonotype was observed a few times. The V gene is TRBV7-3, the J gene TRBJ2-5, with 7 bases lining up with TRBD1. The V gene end was trimmed by 1 base and the J gene end by 11 bases; junction bases not matched to a gene: 19. The CDR3 loop spans 17 amino acids. The germline V gene encodes CDR1 SGHTA and CDR2 FQGTGA. The CDR3 region is CASSLKGAGTARSEQYF. The CDR3 DNA sequence: TGTGCCAGCAGCTTAAAGGGGGCCGGGACGGCCCGTTCGGAGCAGTACTTC.

V gene TRBV2 combines with J gene TRBJ2-5; TRBD2 matches at 9 bases. The junction had 11 bases not matched to a gene; V was cut back by 7 bases and J by 5 bases. The length of the CDR3 is 15 residues. Germline-derived CDR1 and CDR2 are SNHLY and FYNNEI. CDR3 region: CASMRTSALGETQYF. The DNA for the CDR3 is TGTGCCAGCATGAGGACTAGCGCACTCGGGGAGACCCAGTACTTC.

The chain has TRBV20-1 and TRBJ1-4; D remains ambiguous. The CDR3 loop spans 13 amino acids. Germline CDR1 reads DFQATT; CDR2 reads SNEGSKA (reference sequence). Between the trimmed V and J ends, which lost 0 bases and 7 bases, there was a span of 9 bases. The CDR3 spells CSARENNGEKLFF. The CDR3 coding sequence is TGCAGTGCTAGAGAGAACAATGGTGAAAAACTGTTTTTT.

This rearrangement joins TRBV6-1 to TRBJ1-5; unclear D gene. Per the germline V gene, CDR1 is MNHNS and CDR2 is SASEGT. The CDR3 is made up of 12 amino acids. The V end lost 8 bases, the J end lost 3 bases, and 8 bases lay between the germline ends. In DNA, the CDR3 is TGTGCCAGCCGTCTCCCCAATCAGCCCCAGCATTTT. Translating it yields CASRLPNQPQHF.